This T cell receptor beta chain was obtained from a study of T cell clones after liver transplantation. In the study overall: TCRbeta sequencing after a pre-transplant mixed lymphocyte reaction identified graft-donor-reactive clones, later tracked in post-transplant blood. Without induction therapy, subjects received standard immunosuppression until 12-24 months post-transplant.

Germline lookup yields CDR1 MNHEY and CDR2 SMNVEV (reference sequence). The CDR3 extends over 14 amino acids. Trimming removed 7 bases at V and 5 bases at J, with 14 bases between. A single count supports this clone. Thawed unstimulated PBMCs were FACS-sorted by CD3, CD4 and CD8 into two populations. Data came from immunoSEQ multiplex PCR; TCRdb stores just in-frame clones and leaves some out. The sample lists 45,000 to 55,000 clones, approximately 84% occurring once. The TCR sequence derives from a human donor who received a liver transplant. The chain joins TRBV27 to TRBJ2-2, with D possibly being TRBD2 (6 bases). This material consisted of CD4+ T cells from blood, taken before liver transplant. The CDR3 DNA follows: TGTGCCAGCACACTAGCTGAAAGGACCGGGGAGCTGTTTTTT. Protein product: CASTLAERTGELFF.